These T cell receptor beta chains were read from a single sample in a study of blood T cell repertoires in COVID-19. Only in-frame clones appear in the TCRdb table, and some are missing; sequencing was by immunoSEQ multiplex PCR. Seen here are some 240,000 clones, approximately 89% observed once, and the top ten hold approximately 3.4%. The sample consisted of PBMCs or T cells enriched from blood (not recorded which). Receptors were obtained from a woman in her thirties or forties who had been exposed to COVID-19. Both conserved end residues are part of each CDR3. D genes are given only for firm matches. Clone size, where shown, is once, few, many, or a class for clones that have expanded.

CDR3aa: CASSLEGGHSYNEQFF; CDR3nt: TGCGCCAGCAGCTTGGAAGGGGGACATTCCTACAATGAGCAGTTCTTC; j_gene: TRBJ2-1; d_gene: -; v_gene: TRBV5-1; abundance: once
CDR3aa: CASSQGLRYRATNEKLFF; CDR3nt: TGCGCCAGCAGCCAAGGACTCCGCTACCGTGCAACTAATGAAAAACTGTTTTTT; j_gene: TRBJ1-4; d_gene: -; v_gene: TRBV4-1; abundance: -
CDR3aa: CASSYETRVSEKLFF; CDR3nt: TGTGCCAGCAGTTACGAGACCAGGGTATCTGAAAAACTGTTTTTT; j_gene: TRBJ1-4; d_gene: -; v_gene: TRBV6-6; abundance: -
CDR3aa: CASSQELAGGTYEQYF; CDR3nt: TGTGCCAGCAGCCAAGAACTAGCGGGGGGGACCTACGAGCAGTACTTC; j_gene: TRBJ2-7; d_gene: TRBD2; v_gene: TRBV4-2; abundance: -
CDR3aa: CASSPRTGPLYGYTF; CDR3nt: TGTGCCAGCAGCCCACGGACAGGGCCACTCTATGGCTACACCTTC; j_gene: TRBJ1-2; d_gene: TRBD1; v_gene: TRBV7-8; abundance: -
CDR3aa: CASSRQGGQPQHF; CDR3nt: TGTGCCAGCAGCCGACAGGGCGGTCAGCCCCAGCATTTT; j_gene: TRBJ1-5; d_gene: TRBD1; v_gene: TRBV5-8; abundance: -
CDR3aa: CASSPIWASYNEQFF; CDR3nt: TGTGCCAGCAGCCCCATATGGGCTTCCTACAATGAGCAGTTCTTC; j_gene: TRBJ2-1; d_gene: -; v_gene: TRBV7-2; abundance: -
CDR3aa: CASSDRDYGYTF; CDR3nt: TGTGCCAGTAGTGACAGAGACTATGGCTACACCTTC; j_gene: TRBJ1-2; d_gene: -; v_gene: TRBV19; abundance: -
CDR3aa: CASSPGTGSEKLFF; CDR3nt: TGTGCCAGCAGTCCCGGGACAGGGAGCGAAAAACTGTTTTTT; j_gene: TRBJ1-4; d_gene: TRBD1; v_gene: TRBV6-4; abundance: -
CDR3aa: CASSWDREWRETQYF; CDR3nt: TGTGCCAGCAGTTGGGACAGGGAGTGGAGGGAGACCCAGTACTTC; j_gene: TRBJ2-5; d_gene: TRBD1; v_gene: TRBV28; abundance: -
CDR3aa: CASSPRQGYSNQPQHF; CDR3nt: TGTGCCAGCTCACCGCGACAGGGATATTCTAATCAGCCCCAGCATTTT; j_gene: TRBJ1-5; d_gene: TRBD1; v_gene: TRBV18; abundance: -
CDR3aa: CASRGRFGGPSTGELFF; CDR3nt: TGTGCCAGCAGGGGGCGCTTTGGGGGCCCCAGCACCGGGGAGCTGTTTTTT; j_gene: TRBJ2-2; d_gene: -; v_gene: TRBV2; abundance: -
CDR3aa: CASSHGRTDWDEQYF; CDR3nt: TGTGCCAGCAGCCATGGGAGAACAGACTGGGACGAGCAGTACTTC; j_gene: TRBJ2-7; d_gene: -; v_gene: TRBV3-1/TRBV3-2; abundance: once
CDR3aa: CASSLVGQGGEKLFF; CDR3nt: TGTGCCAGCAGCTTGGTGGGACAGGGGGGTGAAAAACTGTTTTTT; j_gene: TRBJ1-4; d_gene: TRBD1; v_gene: TRBV5-5; abundance: -
CDR3aa: CASSQASGLEGAGELFF; CDR3nt: TGCGCCAGCAGCCAAGCTAGCGGCCTCGAAGGGGCCGGGGAGCTGTTTTTT; j_gene: TRBJ2-2; d_gene: TRBD2; v_gene: TRBV4-1; abundance: once
CDR3aa: CASSRQGLANEKLFF; CDR3nt: TGTGCCAGCAGTCGCCAGGGGCTGGCAAATGAAAAACTGTTTTTT; j_gene: TRBJ1-4; d_gene: -; v_gene: TRBV2; abundance: -
CDR3aa: CARSLLNRGQHTEAFF; CDR3nt: TGTGCCAGAAGCTTGTTGAACAGGGGACAACACACTGAAGCTTTCTTT; j_gene: TRBJ1-1; d_gene: TRBD1; v_gene: TRBV5-3; abundance: -
CDR3aa: CASTRRPSSYNEQFF; CDR3nt: TGTGCCAGCACTAGGCGCCCGAGCTCCTACAATGAGCAGTTCTTC; j_gene: TRBJ2-1; d_gene: -; v_gene: TRBV7-2; abundance: -
CDR3aa: CASSGQGGDEQFF; CDR3nt: TGTGCCAGCAGTGGTCAGGGTGGGGATGAGCAGTTCTTC; j_gene: TRBJ2-1; d_gene: -; v_gene: TRBV6-4; abundance: -
CDR3aa: CASSLAGQLNTEAFF; CDR3nt: TGCGCCAGCAGCTTGGCTGGGCAACTGAACACTGAAGCTTTCTTT; j_gene: TRBJ1-1; d_gene: -; v_gene: TRBV5-1; abundance: -
CDR3aa: CASSLWTENTEAFF; CDR3nt: TGTGCCAGCAGTTTATGGACAGAGAACACTGAAGCTTTCTTT; j_gene: TRBJ1-1; d_gene: -; v_gene: TRBV28; abundance: -
CDR3aa: CASRGAYEQYF; CDR3nt: TGTGCCAGCAGAGGGGCCTACGAGCAGTACTTC; j_gene: TRBJ2-7; d_gene: -; v_gene: TRBV11-2; abundance: -
CDR3aa: CASSITGGSPLHF; CDR3nt: TGTGCCAGCAGCATCACAGGGGGATCACCCCTCCACTTT; j_gene: TRBJ1-6; d_gene: TRBD1; v_gene: TRBV27; abundance: -
CDR3aa: CASSFGTGNTEAFF; CDR3nt: TGTGCCAGCAGCTTTGGTACGGGTAACACTGAAGCTTTCTTT; j_gene: TRBJ1-1; d_gene: -; v_gene: TRBV7-9; abundance: -
CDR3aa: CASSLLRGRGETQYF; CDR3nt: TGTGCCAGCAGCTTACTCAGGGGTCGGGGAGAGACCCAGTACTTC; j_gene: TRBJ2-5; d_gene: -; v_gene: TRBV7-2; abundance: -
CDR3aa: CASSARLRGGVYNEQFF; CDR3nt: TGTGCCAGCAGCGCCCGATTAAGAGGGGGGGTCTACAATGAGCAGTTCTTC; j_gene: TRBJ2-1; d_gene: -; v_gene: TRBV9; abundance: -
CDR3aa: CASSDPTGVLIFHTQYF; CDR3nt: TGCGCCAGCAGTGATCCGACGGGGGTGCTTATATTTCATACGCAGTATTTT; j_gene: TRBJ2-3; d_gene: -; v_gene: TRBV10-2; abundance: -
CDR3aa: CSGDRADEQFF; CDR3nt: TGCAGCGGGGACAGGGCCGATGAGCAGTTCTTC; j_gene: TRBJ2-1; d_gene: TRBD1; v_gene: TRBV29-1; abundance: -
CDR3aa: CASSLAGTSGRYEQYF; CDR3nt: TGTGCCAGCAGCTTGGCTGGGACTAGCGGGAGGTACGAGCAGTACTTC; j_gene: TRBJ2-7; d_gene: TRBD2; v_gene: TRBV5-4; abundance: -
CDR3aa: CASSLGQGWRGYTF; CDR3nt: TGTGCCAGCAGCCTGGGGCAGGGGTGGAGGGGCTACACCTTC; j_gene: TRBJ1-2; d_gene: -; v_gene: TRBV7-2; abundance: -
CDR3aa: CASGLATSPQFF; CDR3nt: TGTGCTAGTGGTTTGGCGACTAGCCCCCAGTTCTTC; j_gene: TRBJ2-1; d_gene: TRBD2; v_gene: TRBV12-5; abundance: -
CDR3aa: CASSSRGFYEQYF; CDR3nt: TGTGCCAGCAGTTCCAGGGGGTTCTACGAGCAGTACTTC; j_gene: TRBJ2-7; d_gene: TRBD1; v_gene: TRBV2; abundance: -
CDR3aa: CASSPRRSGFQPQHF; CDR3nt: TGTGCCAGCAGCCCACGTCGATCAGGGTTTCAGCCCCAGCATTTT; j_gene: TRBJ1-5; d_gene: -; v_gene: TRBV4-2; abundance: -
CDR3aa: CASSQAMGRGGLNEQFF; CDR3nt: TGTGCCAGCAGCCAAGCCATGGGGCGGGGGGGCTTGAATGAGCAGTTCTTC; j_gene: TRBJ2-1; d_gene: TRBD2; v_gene: TRBV3-1/TRBV3-2; abundance: -
CDR3aa: CASSVFGGSNYGYTF; CDR3nt: TGTGCCAGCAGCGTATTTGGCGGCTCCAACTATGGCTACACCTTC; j_gene: TRBJ1-2; d_gene: -; v_gene: TRBV9; abundance: -
CDR3aa: CASSLVEGYGNSPLHF; CDR3nt: TGTGCCAGCAGCTTAGTCGAGGGATATGGGAATTCACCCCTCCACTTT; j_gene: TRBJ1-6; d_gene: -; v_gene: TRBV7-8; abundance: -
CDR3aa: CASSPSGGGAGETQYF; CDR3nt: TGTGCCAGCAGCCCTAGTGGCGGGGGGGCGGGAGAGACCCAGTACTTC; j_gene: TRBJ2-5; d_gene: TRBD2; v_gene: TRBV5-4; abundance: -
CDR3aa: CASSIGPAGDQPQHF; CDR3nt: TGTGCCAGTAGTATAGGACCGGCGGGGGATCAGCCCCAGCATTTT; j_gene: TRBJ1-5; d_gene: -; v_gene: TRBV19; abundance: -
CDR3aa: CAITDAQGNTGELFF; CDR3nt: TGTGCCATCACTGATGCACAGGGGAACACCGGGGAGCTGTTTTTT; j_gene: TRBJ2-2; d_gene: -; v_gene: TRBV10-3; abundance: few
CDR3aa: CASSAGQGATRNTEAFF; CDR3nt: TGTGCCAGTAGTGCGGGACAGGGGGCGACTAGGAACACTGAAGCTTTCTTT; j_gene: TRBJ1-1; d_gene: TRBD1; v_gene: TRBV19; abundance: -
CDR3aa: CAITGTGRGGSYEQYF; CDR3nt: TGTGCCATCACCGGGACAGGGAGAGGTGGTTCCTACGAGCAGTACTTC; j_gene: TRBJ2-7; d_gene: TRBD1; v_gene: TRBV10-3; abundance: -
CDR3aa: CASSPSQGKGQPQHF; CDR3nt: TGTGCCAGCAGTCCGTCACAGGGTAAGGGACAGCCCCAGCATTTT; j_gene: TRBJ1-5; d_gene: -; v_gene: TRBV6-5; abundance: -
CDR3aa: CASTASDSPSSPLHF; CDR3nt: TGTGCCAGCACCGCTAGTGACAGTCCCTCTTCACCCCTCCACTTT; j_gene: TRBJ1-6; d_gene: -; v_gene: TRBV11-1; abundance: -
CDR3aa: CASSVAWWEGHNEQFF; CDR3nt: TGTGCCAGCAGCGTAGCTTGGTGGGAGGGACACAATGAGCAGTTCTTC; j_gene: TRBJ2-1; d_gene: TRBD2; v_gene: TRBV9; abundance: -
CDR3aa: CASSLEAGGNGYTF; CDR3nt: TGTGCCAGCAGCTTAGAGGCAGGCGGGAATGGCTACACCTTC; j_gene: TRBJ1-2; d_gene: -; v_gene: TRBV7-9; abundance: -
CDR3aa: CASSPRLAGSTDTQYF; CDR3nt: TGTGCCAGCTCACCAAGGTTGGCGGGGTCCACAGATACGCAGTATTTT; j_gene: TRBJ2-3; d_gene: -; v_gene: TRBV18; abundance: -
CDR3aa: CASSSLLDPIQYF; CDR3nt: TGTGCCAGCAGCTCCCTTCTAGACCCCATTCAGTACTTC; j_gene: TRBJ2-4; d_gene: -; v_gene: TRBV7-2; abundance: -